The 32 T cell receptor beta chains below all came from one sample that was sequenced in a study of T-cell memory formation after mild COVID-19. One entry per CDR3 protein, called by TCRdb with MiXCR from the 5' RACE reads. This sample yields hundreds of thousands of distinct CDR3 sequences, of which more than 15% are seen a single time; roughly a fifth belongs to the top ten. Sample: PBMCs or a T cell subset sorted from them (not recorded which). The receptors stem from a man between 18 and 35 years old who had mild COVID-19 (a few samples of this study predate the infection). Cell type and time point are not known.

The chain carries TRBV5-1 and TRBJ1-1; 11 nucleotides match TRBD1. Germline CDR1 reads SGHRS; CDR2 reads YFSETQ. Trimming cost V 1 base and J 5 bases; bases outside gene matches: 4. The CDR3 has 15 amino acids. The chain's CDR3 is CASSLRGTGGTEAFF. Written as DNA, the CDR3 is TGCGCCAGCAGCTTGAGAGGGACAGGGGGGACTGAAGCTTTCTTT.

This clonotype occurred a few times. V and J are TRBV7-2 and TRBJ1-4; D is possibly TRBD1 (5 bases). Trimming left V 2 bases short and J 8 bases short, with 18 bases between. The germline CDR1 and CDR2 sequences are SGHTA and FQGNSA. The CDR3 has 16 amino acids. The CDR3 region has the DNA TGTGCCAGCAGCTTAAGGACATCCCGGACAAGGGAAAAACTGTTTTTT. Amino acid sequence: CASSLRTSRTREKLFF.

The V gene is TRBV29-1, the J gene TRBJ2-1; D perhaps matches TRBD1 (6 bases). Germline-derived CDR1 and CDR2 are SQVTM and ANQGSEA. The CDR3 has 12 amino acids. Trimming left V 2 bases short and J 14 bases short, with 16 bases between. The CDR3 spells CSVETYGQLKFF. For the CDR3, the DNA is TGCAGCGTTGAAACGTACGGACAGTTAAAGTTCTTC.

The chain has TRBV7-2 and TRBJ1-4; no reliable D call. V was trimmed by 2 bases and J by 5 bases, leaving 9 bases between them. Per germline, CDR1 SGHTA and CDR2 FQGNSA. The CDR3 spans 14 residues. CDR3 residues: CASSLRRNNEKLFF. CDR3 sequence (DNA): TGTGCCAGCAGCTTAAGGAGAAACAATGAAAAACTGTTTTTT.

CDR3 bases: TGTGCCAGCACCTGGACAGGGAGGAACTATGGCTACACCTTC. The encoded protein is CASTWTGRNYGYTF. The rearrangement uses TRBV6-2 or TRBV6-3 and TRBJ1-2; TRBD1 agrees at 8 bases. In germline, CDR1 is MNHEY, CDR2 SVGEGT. V lost 7 bases, J lost 2 bases, and 6 bases stayed unmatched. The CDR3 spans 14 residues.

The chain uses TRBV24-1 and TRBJ1-1; D is unclear. The CDR3 has 14 residues. V lost 12 bases to trimming and J lost 0 bases, with 16 bases between them. Germline values: CDR1 KGHDR, CDR2 SFDVKD. The CDR3 nucleotides read TGTGCCTCCACCACAGAAAATATGAACACTGAAGCTTTCTTT. Translation gives CASTTENMNTEAFF.

The chain links TRBV6-5 to TRBJ2-1; the match to TRBD2 covers 11 bases. This CDR3 comprises 15 residues. V dropped 6 bases and J dropped 4; count of bases not matched to a gene: 5. From germline, CDR1 is MNHEY and CDR2 SVGAGI. The CDR3 region is CASRRLAGGYNEQFF. CDR3 coding DNA: TGTGCCAGCAGACGCCTAGCGGGGGGATACAATGAGCAGTTCTTC.

This clonotype was detected a few times. The chain joins TRBV12-3 or TRBV12-4 to TRBJ2-3; D remains ambiguous. The CDR3 consists of 13 residues. Trimming took off 3 bases at V and 6 bases at J, with 10 bases between the two ends. The CDR3 sequence is CASSFGLRDTQYF. CDR3 nucleotides: TGTGCCAGCAGTTTCGGATTAAGGGATACGCAGTATTTT.

This clonotype appeared a few times. The chain recombines TRBV7-2 with TRBJ2-1; 11 bases agree with TRBD2. CDR1 is SGHTA and CDR2 is FQGNSA in the germline V gene. J was trimmed by 6 bases and V by 0 bases; bases with no gene match: 4. The CDR3 sequence is 16 residues long. The CDR3 loop is CASSLASGGAANEQFF. The CDR3 DNA sequence: TGTGCCAGCAGCTTAGCTAGCGGGGGGGCCGCCAATGAGCAGTTCTTC. The variable domain in full, completed from reference TRBV7-2 and TRBJ2-1, reads GAGVSQSPSNKVTEKGKDVELRCDPISGHTALYWYRQSLGQGLEFLIYFQGNSAPDKSGLPSDRFSAERTGGSVSTLTIQRTQQEDSAVYLCASSLASGGAANEQFFGPGTRLTVL.

This clonotype has a count of ten or more. The chain links TRBV10-3 to TRBJ2-7, with 12 bases that match TRBD2. The CDR3 runs to 15 residues. In germline, CDR1 is ENHRY, CDR2 SYGVKD. V gave up 0 bases and J gave up 5 bases; unmatched junction bases: 2. The chain's CDR3 is CAISESTSGGDEQYF. The CDR3 DNA sequence: TGTGCCATCAGTGAGTCGACTAGCGGGGGCGACGAGCAGTACTTC.

This clonotype was counted many times. The chain has TRBV5-1 and TRBJ2-5; 13 positions agree with TRBD2. Trimming took 4 bases from V and 0 from J; bases not matched to a gene: 3. The germline CDR1 and CDR2 sequences are SGHRS and YFSETQ. The CDR3 covers 16 residues. As DNA, the CDR3 is TGCGCCAGCAGCCCCGGGACTAGCGGGAACCAAGAGACCCAGTACTTC. Protein: CASSPGTSGNQETQYF.

This clonotype was observed a handful of times. This chain joins TRBV7-8 and TRBJ2-3; maybe TRBD1 (6 bases). The CDR3 is 14 amino acids. V was shortened by 5 bases and J by 8 bases, with 17 bases between the two germline ends. Germline CDR1 reads SGHVS; CDR2 reads FQNEAQ. Here the CDR3 reads CASSGGRGAATQYF. CDR3 in DNA: TGTGCCAGCAGCGGCGGCAGGGGCGCCGCTACGCAGTATTTT.

The rearrangement joins TRBV7-2 to TRBJ1-2, with D possibly TRBD1 on 5 matching bases. The CDR3 contains 13 residues. From germline, CDR1 is SGHTA and CDR2 FQGNSA. V was cut by 10 bases and J by 5 bases, with 17 bases left in between. CDR3 region: CATGTGSPYGYTF. DNA of the CDR3: TGTGCCACAGGGACGGGCAGCCCTTATGGCTACACCTTC.

This clonotype was detected once. The rearrangement uses TRBV7-2 and TRBJ1-2, with D perhaps matching TRBD1 (5 bases). This CDR3 contains 15 residues. Deletions cut 1 base from V and 4 bases from J, with 13 bases between. Germline V gene sequence: CDR1 SGHTA, CDR2 FQGNSA. The CDR3 protein is CASSLVVGERYGYTF. CDR3 nucleotide sequence: TGTGCCAGCAGCTTAGTCGTAGGGGAGCGCTATGGCTACACCTTC.

The chain has TRBV5-5 and TRBJ1-1; 9 nucleotides align to TRBD1. Losses at the gene ends were 4 bases for V and 11 bases for J; bases not matched to a gene: 12. The germline V gene has CDR1 SGHKS and CDR2 YYEKEE (reference sequence). The CDR3 extends over 14 amino acids. Here the CDR3 DNA reads TGTGCCAGCAGCCCGTCCCGGGACAGGGATTGGGCTTTCTTT. Translating gives CASSPSRDRDWAFF.

This clonotype has at least ten counts. The chain employs TRBV4-2 and TRBJ2-7; D may be TRBD2 (5 bases). Trimming shortened V by 1 base and J by 2 bases, and 6 bases separated the two germline ends. There are 13 residues in the CDR3. Germline-derived CDR1 and CDR2 are LGHNA and YNFKEQ. The CDR3 is CASSQGGAYEQYV. The CDR3 DNA is TGTGCCAGCAGCCAAGGGGGAGCCTACGAGCAGTACGTC.

In its sample, this clonotype was seen a few times. The chain combines TRBV29-1 with TRBJ2-1; tentative D call: TRBD2 (6 bases). The CDR3 runs to 11 residues. Germline assignment: CDR1 SQVTM and CDR2 ANQGSEA. V lost 2 bases and J 13 bases, leaving 12 bases between the germline ends. The CDR3 DNA follows: TGCAGCGTTGAATGGGACTCCCTTCAGTTCTTC. Residues: CSVEWDSLQFF.

This chain links TRBV4-3 with TRBJ2-5; tentative D call: TRBD2 (6 bases). The germline V gene encodes CDR1 LGHNA and CDR2 YSLEER. V shed 0 bases and J shed 4 bases, with 12 bases lying between them. The CDR3 length is 15 residues. The DNA of the CDR3 is TGCGCCAGCAGCCAAGATTGGGGGGTTGGAGAGACCCAGTACTTC. Its translation: CASSQDWGVGETQYF.

The chain uses TRBV20-1 and TRBJ1-1; D is unclear. Germline loops: CDR1 DFQATT, CDR2 SNEGSKA (reference sequence). V gave up 0 bases and J gave up 1 base, with 12 bases separating them. This CDR3 contains 15 residues. CDR3 nucleotide sequence: TGCAGTGCTAGAGATAGGAGGTTCGGGAACACTGAAGCTTTCTTT. The encoded protein is CSARDRRFGNTEAFF.

The rearrangement links TRBV23-1 to TRBJ2-3, with 11 bases aligning to TRBD2. TRBV23-1 is filed as an ORF, its function uncertain. The CDR3 totals 18 residues. The V segment lost 2 bases and the J segment 0 bases; nucleotides outside the gene matches: 7. In DNA, the CDR3 is TGCGCCAGCAGTCAAAGGGCTAGCGGGGGGCCTAGCACAGATACGCAGTATTTT. Amino acids: CASSQRASGGPSTDTQYF.

This clonotype is a singleton in its sample. Being one base from a much bigger clone, this may be a read error. The CDR3 DNA reads TGTGCCAGCACTGAACAGGGCTCCTATAATTCACCCCTCCACTTT. Its translation: CASTEQGSYNSPLHF. The chain carries TRBV6-6 and TRBJ1-6, with a possible D match to TRBD1 (6 bases). V dropped 7 bases and J dropped 0 bases, with 10 bases sitting between them. This CDR3 region has 15 residues. Per germline, CDR1 MNHNY and CDR2 SVGAGI (reference sequence).

This chain joins TRBV24-1 and TRBJ2-3; D gene uncertain. CDR1 and CDR2 (germline): KGHDR, SFDVKD. This CDR3 has 14 residues. V gave up 5 bases and J gave up 0 bases, with 8 bases separating them. The CDR3 loop is CATSGGYSTDTQYF. CDR3 in DNA: TGTGCCACCAGTGGTGGGTATAGCACAGATACGCAGTATTTT.

The rearrangement links TRBV9 to TRBJ2-5; D possibly corresponds to TRBD2 (6 bases). Germline CDR1 and CDR2: SGDLS and YYNGEE. The CDR3 loop spans 16 amino acids. V was pared by 3 bases and J by 5 bases, with 20 bases between. CDR3 nucleotides: TGTGCCAGCAGCGACGGACTACCCAATGGGGGGGAGACCCAGTACTTC. This codes for CASSDGLPNGGETQYF.

This clonotype was counted only a few times. The V and J genes are TRBV5-1 and TRBJ1-5; TRBD1 might be the D (6 bases). This CDR3 comprises 13 residues. CDR1 is SGHRS, CDR2 YFSETQ, per germline. V was clipped by 4 bases and J by 5 bases, with 10 bases between them. CDR3 protein: CASSGGPDQPQHF. The CDR3 DNA reads TGCGCCAGCAGCGGGGGGCCGGATCAGCCCCAGCATTTT.

In this sample, this clonotype turned up a few times. The V gene is TRBV5-1, the J gene TRBJ1-2; D remains unclear. The length of the CDR3 is 12 residues. The ends were cut back, 0 bases at V and 9 bases at J, with 9 bases in the middle. The germline gives CDR1 SGHRS, CDR2 YFSETQ. CDR3 DNA sequence: TGCGCCAGCAGCTTGGAAGATCGTCGCTACACCTTC. This gives the protein CASSLEDRRYTF. Full variable domain (rest looked up from reference TRBV5-1 and TRBJ1-2): KAGVTQTPRYLIKTRGQQVTLSCSPISGHRSVSWYQQTPGQGLQFLFEYFSETQRNKGNFPGRFSGRQFSNSRSEMNVSTLELGDSALYLCASSLEDRRYTFGSGTRLTVV.

The chain recombines TRBV28 with TRBJ1-2, with a tentative D call TRBD1 (5 bases). Germline CDR1 MDHEN, CDR2 SYDVKM. The CDR3 loop spans 14 amino acids. The V and J ends lost 4 bases and 5 bases respectively, with 14 bases between them. This CDR3 reads CASSSRMGQYGYTF. The CDR3 DNA is TGTGCCAGCAGTTCGCGGATGGGGCAGTATGGCTACACCTTC.

This clonotype was seen at least ten times. The chain recombines TRBV4-1 with TRBJ2-3; tentative D call: TRBD2 (5 bases). Trimming cost V 1 base and J 1 base, with 9 bases left between them. Germline-derived CDR1 and CDR2 are MGHRA and YSYEKL. This CDR3 spans 15 amino acids. The CDR3 sequence: CASSQVSEGTDTQYF. CDR3 bases: TGCGCCAGCAGCCAAGTTAGCGAGGGCACAGATACGCAGTATTTT.

This clonotype has more than one count but fewer than ten. The chain recombines TRBV5-1 with TRBJ2-5, with 10 bases identical to TRBD1. The CDR3 has 15 residues. The germline gives CDR1 SGHRS, CDR2 YFSETQ. Trimming took 4 bases from V and 3 from J; bases not matched to a gene: 6. CDR3 sequence reads: CASSPPGQGEETQYF. In DNA form, the CDR3 reads TGCGCCAGCAGCCCCCCAGGACAGGGGGAAGAGACCCAGTACTTC.

This clonotype occurred a few times. V and J are TRBV20-1 and TRBJ1-2; D not certain. Germline assignment: CDR1 DFQATT and CDR2 SNEGSKA (reference sequence). V was trimmed by 0 bases and J by 2 bases, leaving 7 bases between them. This CDR3 region has 13 residues. The chain's CDR3 is CSARDGRNYGYTF. For the CDR3, the DNA is TGCAGTGCTAGAGATGGCAGAAACTATGGCTACACCTTC.

This clonotype was seen more than once but under ten times. This chain joins TRBV20-1 and TRBJ1-2; perhaps TRBD1 as D (6 bases). Germline CDR1 is DFQATT and CDR2 is SNEGSKA (reference sequence). The V end lost 6 bases, the J end lost 1 base, and 18 bases lay between the germline ends. The CDR3 length is 15 residues. CDR3 amino acids: CSARGRGDNNYGYTF. CDR3 nucleotide sequence: TGCAGTGCGAGGGGGAGGGGCGATAATAACTATGGCTACACCTTC.

This clonotype was counted at least ten times. The rearrangement uses TRBV7-2 and TRBJ2-2, with TRBD2 matching over 7 bases. The germline gives CDR1 SGHTA, CDR2 FQGNSA. V shed 6 bases and J 6 bases; nucleotides not matched to a gene: 10. This CDR3 region has 15 residues. This CDR3 reads CASSLRLAFAGELFF. As DNA, the CDR3 is TGTGCCAGCAGTCTTCGACTAGCCTTTGCCGGGGAGCTGTTTTTT.

This clonotype was observed many times. The chain joins TRBV7-2 to TRBJ2-2; D might be TRBD1 (6 bases). The germline V gene encodes CDR1 SGHTA and CDR2 FQGNSA. The CDR3 contains 15 residues. The V gene lost 7 bases and the J gene lost 2 bases, with 14 bases spanning the gap. This CDR3 reads CASNRGGLNTGELFF. DNA for the CDR3: TGTGCCAGCAACCGTGGGGGCTTAAACACCGGGGAGCTGTTTTTT. Looking up the rest from reference TRBV7-2 and TRBJ2-2 gives the full variable domain: GAGVSQSPSNKVTEKGKDVELRCDPISGHTALYWYRQSLGQGLEFLIYFQGNSAPDKSGLPSDRFSAERTGGSVSTLTIQRTQQEDSAVYLCASNRGGLNTGELFFGEGSRLTVL.